This T cell receptor beta chain was profiled in a study of graft-versus-host responses after intestinal transplantation. Overall study findings and caveats: Circulating GvH clone levels at their peak were associated with HvG declines (early post-transplant). The study found high graft-versus-host to host-versus-graft clonal ratios in allografts of patients with graft-donor T cell macrochimerism. The marrow of recipients harbored GvH clones, and ileum or blood showed some of them first.

In the case of this clone: The antigen remains unidentified.

Lymphocytes (intraepithelial and lamina propria) were released by processing the graft tissue. TCRdb keeps only in-frame clones here, not all; method: immunoSEQ multiplex PCR. The data hold over 60,000 clones, with around 90% observed a single time. This CDR3 has 15 amino acids. The junction had 3 bases not matched to a gene; V was cut back by 2 bases and J by 2 bases. The germline V gene encodes CDR1 SGDLS and CDR2 YYNGEE. The specimen comprised ileum tissue, sampled more than 350 days after transplant. This TCR derives from a human patient who received an intestinal transplant, so some T cells may come from the graft donor. V usage is TRBV9 and J usage is TRBJ2-5; 10 bases map to TRBD1. Here the CDR3 DNA reads TGTGCCAGCAGCGTCGGGACAGGGGATCAAGAGACCCAGTACTTC. Translated, it gives CASSVGTGDQETQYF.